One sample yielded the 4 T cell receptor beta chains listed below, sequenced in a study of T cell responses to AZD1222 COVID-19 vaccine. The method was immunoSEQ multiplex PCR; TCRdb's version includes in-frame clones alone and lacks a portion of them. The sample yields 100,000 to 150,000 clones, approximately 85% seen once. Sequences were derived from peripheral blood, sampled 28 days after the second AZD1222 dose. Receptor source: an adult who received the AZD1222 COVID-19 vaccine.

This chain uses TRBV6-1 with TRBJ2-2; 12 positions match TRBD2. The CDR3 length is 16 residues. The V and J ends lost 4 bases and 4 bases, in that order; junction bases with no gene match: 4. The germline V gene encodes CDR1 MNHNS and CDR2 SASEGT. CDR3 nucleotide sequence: TGTGCCAGCAGTGGGGGACTAGCGGGCCGCACCGGGGAGCTGTTTTTT. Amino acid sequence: CASSGGLAGRTGELFF.

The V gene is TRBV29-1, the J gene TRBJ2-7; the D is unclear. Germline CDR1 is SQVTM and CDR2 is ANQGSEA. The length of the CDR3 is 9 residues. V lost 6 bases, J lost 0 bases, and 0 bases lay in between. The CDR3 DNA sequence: TGCAGCGTCTCCTACGAGCAGTACTTC. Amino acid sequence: CSVSYEQYF.

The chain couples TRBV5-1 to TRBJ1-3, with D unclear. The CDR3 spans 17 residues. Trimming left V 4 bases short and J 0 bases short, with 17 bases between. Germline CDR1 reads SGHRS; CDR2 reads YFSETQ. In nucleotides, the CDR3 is TGCGCCAGCAGCCTCTCCAATTGGGGAACCTCTGGAAACACCATATATTTT. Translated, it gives CASSLSNWGTSGNTIYF.

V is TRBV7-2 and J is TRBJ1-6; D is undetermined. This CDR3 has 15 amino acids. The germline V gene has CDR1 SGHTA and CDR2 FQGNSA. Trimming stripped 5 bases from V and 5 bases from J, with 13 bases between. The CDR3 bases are TGTGCCAGCAGCCCCCCGACGGTACATAATTCACCCCTCCACTTT. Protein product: CASSPPTVHNSPLHF.